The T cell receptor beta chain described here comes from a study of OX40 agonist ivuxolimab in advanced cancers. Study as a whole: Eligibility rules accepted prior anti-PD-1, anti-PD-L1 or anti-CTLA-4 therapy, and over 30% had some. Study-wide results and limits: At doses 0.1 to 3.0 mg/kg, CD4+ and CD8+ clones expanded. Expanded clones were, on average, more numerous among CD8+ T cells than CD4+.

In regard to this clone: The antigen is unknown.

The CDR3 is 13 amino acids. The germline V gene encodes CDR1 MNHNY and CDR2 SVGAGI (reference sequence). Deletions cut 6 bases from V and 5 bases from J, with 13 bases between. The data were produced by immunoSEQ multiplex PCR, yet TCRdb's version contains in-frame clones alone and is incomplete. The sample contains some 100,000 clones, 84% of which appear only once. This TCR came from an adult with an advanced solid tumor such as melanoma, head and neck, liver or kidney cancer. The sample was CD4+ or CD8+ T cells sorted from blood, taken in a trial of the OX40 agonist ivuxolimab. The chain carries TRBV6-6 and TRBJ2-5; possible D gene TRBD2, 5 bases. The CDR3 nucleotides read TGTGCCAGCAGCCTGCGCCGGGATGAGACCCAGTACTTC. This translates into CASSLRRDETQYF.